This T cell receptor beta chain is drawn from a study of blood T cell repertoires in COVID-19. This clone was detected only once. The assay was immunoSEQ multiplex PCR, and TCRdb's table has in-frame clones only and misses some. The table has 300,000 to 450,000 clones, roughly nine tenths seen once. This TCR derives from a man between 18 and 35 years old who had recovered from COVID-19. The specimen sequenced was PBMCs or T cells enriched from blood (not recorded which).

This chain's CDR3 is CASSPSSGGTGELFF. In DNA, the CDR3 is TGTGCCAGTAGTCCCAGCTCGGGAGGCACCGGGGAGCTGTTTTTT. The chain combines TRBV19 with TRBJ2-2; 7 bases are shared with TRBD2. The CDR3 length is 15 residues. J gave up 4 bases and V 5 bases, and 7 bases lay outside the gene matches. Germline V CDR1 and CDR2: LNHDA, SQIVND (reference sequence).